The present entry profiles one T cell receptor beta chain with its context. Its target is unknown. These data belong to a study of cytomegalovirus exposure and HLA in healthy donors. This CDR3 is 11 amino acids long. V lost 3 bases and J 5 bases, leaving 7 bases between the germline ends. Germline CDR1 is DFQATT and CDR2 is SNEGSKA (reference sequence). Study results and caveats: TCR beta V- and J-gene trimming was later associated with a missense DCLRE1C variant. About 87% or about 30% of the time was how often most TCR beta V segments were productive, according to an earlier analysis. Presence/absence analyses assumed roughly uniform sequencing depth across donors, which may not hold.

The PCR contained 60 Vbeta and 13 Jbeta primers. Repertoires were generated with immunoSEQ multiplex PCR, while TCRdb's copy carries only in-frame clones and drops some. The sample carries 35,000 to 45,000 clones, about two thirds recorded once. The sample consisted of PBMCs. V usage is TRBV20-1 and J usage is TRBJ1-1, with D unclear. The origin of this receptor is a man aged 55 to 69 in good health and CMV-seropositive. In DNA form, the CDR3 reads TGCAGTGCTAGTACGGGTACTGAAGCTTTCTTT. Protein product: CSASTGTEAFF.